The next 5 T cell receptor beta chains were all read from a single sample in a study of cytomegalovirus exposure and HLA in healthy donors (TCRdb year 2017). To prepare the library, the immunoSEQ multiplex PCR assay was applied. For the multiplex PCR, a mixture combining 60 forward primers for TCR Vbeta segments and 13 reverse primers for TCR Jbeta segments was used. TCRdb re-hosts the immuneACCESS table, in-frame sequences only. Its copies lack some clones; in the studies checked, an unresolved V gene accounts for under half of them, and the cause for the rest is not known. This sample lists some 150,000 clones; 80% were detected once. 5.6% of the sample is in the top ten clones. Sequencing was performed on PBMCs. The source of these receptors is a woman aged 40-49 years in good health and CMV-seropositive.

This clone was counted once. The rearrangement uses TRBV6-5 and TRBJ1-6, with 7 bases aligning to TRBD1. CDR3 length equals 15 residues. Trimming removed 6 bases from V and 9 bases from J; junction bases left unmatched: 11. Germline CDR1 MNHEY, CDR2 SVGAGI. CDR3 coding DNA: TGTGCCAGCAGATCCCACCGGGACAGAGCTTCACCCCTCCACTTT. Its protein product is CASRSHRDRASPLHF.

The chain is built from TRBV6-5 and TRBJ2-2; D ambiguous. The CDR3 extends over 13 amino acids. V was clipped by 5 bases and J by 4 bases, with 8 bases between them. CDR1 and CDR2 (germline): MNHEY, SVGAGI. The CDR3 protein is CASSTVGTGELFF. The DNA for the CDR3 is TGTGCCAGCAGTACCGTCGGCACCGGGGAGCTGTTTTTT.

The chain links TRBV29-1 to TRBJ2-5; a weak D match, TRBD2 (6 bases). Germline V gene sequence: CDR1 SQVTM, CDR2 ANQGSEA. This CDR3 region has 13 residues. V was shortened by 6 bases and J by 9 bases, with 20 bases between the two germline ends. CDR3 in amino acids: CSVTWVVGEAQYF. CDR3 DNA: TGCAGCGTAACCTGGGTGGTGGGGGAGGCCCAGTACTTC.

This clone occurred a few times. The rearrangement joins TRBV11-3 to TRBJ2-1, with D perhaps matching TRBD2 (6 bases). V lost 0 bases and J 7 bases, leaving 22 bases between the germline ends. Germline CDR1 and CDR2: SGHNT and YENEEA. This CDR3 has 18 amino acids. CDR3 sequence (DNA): TGTGCCAGCAGCTTAGACTTCCCCGAACGGGAGACGGGGAATGAGCAGTTCTTC. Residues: CASSLDFPERETGNEQFF.

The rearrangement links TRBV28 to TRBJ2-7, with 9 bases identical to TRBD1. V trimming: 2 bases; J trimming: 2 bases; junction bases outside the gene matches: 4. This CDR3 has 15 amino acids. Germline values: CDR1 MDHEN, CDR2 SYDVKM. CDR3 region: CASSLVTGGAYEQYF. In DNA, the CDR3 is TGTGCCAGCAGTTTAGTTACAGGGGGCGCCTACGAGCAGTACTTC.